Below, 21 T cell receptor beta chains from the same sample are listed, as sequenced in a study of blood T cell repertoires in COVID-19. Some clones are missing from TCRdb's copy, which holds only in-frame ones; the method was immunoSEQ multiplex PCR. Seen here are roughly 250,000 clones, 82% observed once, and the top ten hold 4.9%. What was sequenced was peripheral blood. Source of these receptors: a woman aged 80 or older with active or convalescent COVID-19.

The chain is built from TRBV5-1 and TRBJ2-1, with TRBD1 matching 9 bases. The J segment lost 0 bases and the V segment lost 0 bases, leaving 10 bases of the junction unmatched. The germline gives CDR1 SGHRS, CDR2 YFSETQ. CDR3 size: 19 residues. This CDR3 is CASSLGTGGSLSSYNEQFF. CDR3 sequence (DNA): TGCGCCAGCAGCTTGGGAACAGGGGGCTCCCTAAGCTCCTACAATGAGCAGTTCTTC.

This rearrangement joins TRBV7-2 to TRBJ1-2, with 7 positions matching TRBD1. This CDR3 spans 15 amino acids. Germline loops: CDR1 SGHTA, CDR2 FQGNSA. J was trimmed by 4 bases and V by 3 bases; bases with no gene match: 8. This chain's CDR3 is CASSLTGLQGYGYTF. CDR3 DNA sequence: TGTGCCAGCAGCTTGACAGGGCTTCAGGGCTATGGCTACACCTTC.

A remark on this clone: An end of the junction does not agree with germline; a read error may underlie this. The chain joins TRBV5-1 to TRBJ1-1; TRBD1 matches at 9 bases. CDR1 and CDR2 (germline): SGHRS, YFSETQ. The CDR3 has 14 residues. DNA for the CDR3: TGCGCCAGCAGATTGGGACAGGGGAACACTGAAGCTTTCTTT. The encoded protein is CASRLGQGNTEAFF.

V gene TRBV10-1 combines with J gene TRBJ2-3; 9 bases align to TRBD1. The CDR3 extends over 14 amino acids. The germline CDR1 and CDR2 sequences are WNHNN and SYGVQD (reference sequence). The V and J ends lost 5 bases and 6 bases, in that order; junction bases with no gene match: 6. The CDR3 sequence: CASSWDRASDTQYF. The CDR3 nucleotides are TGCGCCAGCAGTTGGGACAGGGCATCGGATACGCAGTATTTT.

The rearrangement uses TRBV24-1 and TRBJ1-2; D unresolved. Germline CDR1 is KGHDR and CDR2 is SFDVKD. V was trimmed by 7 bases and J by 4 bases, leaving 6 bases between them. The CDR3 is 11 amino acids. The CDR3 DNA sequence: TGTGCCACCAGCTCGGGCTATGGCTACACCTTC. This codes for CATSSGYGYTF.

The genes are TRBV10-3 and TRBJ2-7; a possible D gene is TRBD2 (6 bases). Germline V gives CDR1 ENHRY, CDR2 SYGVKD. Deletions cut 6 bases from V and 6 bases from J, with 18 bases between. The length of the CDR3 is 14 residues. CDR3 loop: CAIRRTYGGGEQYF. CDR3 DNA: TGTGCCATCAGGAGGACCTACGGGGGTGGCGAGCAGTACTTC.

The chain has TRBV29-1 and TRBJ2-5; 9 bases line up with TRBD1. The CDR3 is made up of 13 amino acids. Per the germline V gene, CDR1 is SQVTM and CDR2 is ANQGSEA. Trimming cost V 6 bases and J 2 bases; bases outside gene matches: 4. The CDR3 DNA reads TGCAGCGTCGGACAGGGGATACAAGAGACCCAGTACTTC. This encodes CSVGQGIQETQYF.

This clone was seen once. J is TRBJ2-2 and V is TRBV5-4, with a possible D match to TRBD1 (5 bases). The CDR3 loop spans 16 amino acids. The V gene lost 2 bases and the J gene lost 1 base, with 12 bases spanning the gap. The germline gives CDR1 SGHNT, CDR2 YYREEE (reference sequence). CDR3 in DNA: TGTGCCAGCAGCTTAGGGGCCCAAATGAACACCGGGGAGCTGTTTTTT. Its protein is CASSLGAQMNTGELFF.

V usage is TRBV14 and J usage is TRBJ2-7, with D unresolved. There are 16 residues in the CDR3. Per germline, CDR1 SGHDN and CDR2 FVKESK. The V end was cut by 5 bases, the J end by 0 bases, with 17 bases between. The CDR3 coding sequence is TGTGCCAGCAGCTCCAGACTGGGTAGAAGCTCCTACGAGCAGTACTTC. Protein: CASSSRLGRSSYEQYF. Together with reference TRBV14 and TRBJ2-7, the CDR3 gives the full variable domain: EAGVTQFPSHSVIEKGQTVTLRCDPISGHDNLYWYRRVMGKEIKFLLHFVKESKQDESGMPNNRFLAERTGGTYSTLKVQPAELEDSGVYFCASSSRLGRSSYEQYFGPGTRLTVT.

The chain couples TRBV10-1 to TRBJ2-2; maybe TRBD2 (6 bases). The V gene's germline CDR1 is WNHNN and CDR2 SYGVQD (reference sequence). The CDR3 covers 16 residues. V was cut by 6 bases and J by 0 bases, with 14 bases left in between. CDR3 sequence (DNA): TGCGCCAGCAGCGATCCCGGGGGACCGAACACCGGGGAGCTGTTTTTT. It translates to CASSDPGGPNTGELFF.

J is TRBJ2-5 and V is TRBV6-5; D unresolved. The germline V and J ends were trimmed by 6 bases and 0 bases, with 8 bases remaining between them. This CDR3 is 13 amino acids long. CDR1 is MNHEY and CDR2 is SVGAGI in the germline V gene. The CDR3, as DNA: TGTGCCAGCAGACGAACAAACCAAGAGACCCAGTACTTC. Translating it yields CASRRTNQETQYF.

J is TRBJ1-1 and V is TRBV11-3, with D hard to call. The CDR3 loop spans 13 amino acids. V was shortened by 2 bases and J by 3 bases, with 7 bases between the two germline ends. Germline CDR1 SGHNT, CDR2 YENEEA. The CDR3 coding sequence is TGTGCCAGCAGCTTATTGCAGTACACTGAAGCTTTCTTT. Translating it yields CASSLLQYTEAFF.

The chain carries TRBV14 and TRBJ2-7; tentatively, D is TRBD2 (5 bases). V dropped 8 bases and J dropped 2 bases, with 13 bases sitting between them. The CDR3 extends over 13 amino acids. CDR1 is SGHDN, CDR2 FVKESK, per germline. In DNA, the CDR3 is TGTGCCAGCCAGGACGACGGGACCTACGAGCAGTACTTC. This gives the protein CASQDDGTYEQYF.

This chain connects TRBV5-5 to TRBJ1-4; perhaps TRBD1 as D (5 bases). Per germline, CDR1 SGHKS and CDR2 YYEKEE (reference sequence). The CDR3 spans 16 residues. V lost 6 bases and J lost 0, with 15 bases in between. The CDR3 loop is CASNPGRGATNEKLFF. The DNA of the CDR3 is TGTGCCAGCAACCCCGGTAGGGGTGCAACTAATGAAAAACTGTTTTTT. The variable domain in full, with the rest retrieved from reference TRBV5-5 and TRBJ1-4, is DAGVTQSPTHLIKTRGQQVTLRCSPISGHKSVSWYQQVLGQGPQFIFQYYEKEERGRGNFPDRFSARQFPNYSSELNVNALLLGDSALYLCASNPGRGATNEKLFFGSGTQLSVL.

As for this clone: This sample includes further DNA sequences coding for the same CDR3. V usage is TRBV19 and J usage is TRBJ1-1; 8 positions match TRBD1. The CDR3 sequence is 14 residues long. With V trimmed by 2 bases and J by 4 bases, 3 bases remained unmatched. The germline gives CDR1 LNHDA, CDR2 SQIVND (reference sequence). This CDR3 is CASSIRQGTTEAFF. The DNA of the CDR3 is TGTGCCAGTAGTATAAGACAGGGGACCACTGAAGCTTTCTTT.

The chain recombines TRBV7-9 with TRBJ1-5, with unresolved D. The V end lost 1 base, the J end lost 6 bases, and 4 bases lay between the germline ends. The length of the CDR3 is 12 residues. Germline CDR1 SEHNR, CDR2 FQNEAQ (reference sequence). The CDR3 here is CASSLGPQPQHF. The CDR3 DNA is TGTGCCAGCAGCTTAGGGCCTCAGCCCCAGCATTTT.

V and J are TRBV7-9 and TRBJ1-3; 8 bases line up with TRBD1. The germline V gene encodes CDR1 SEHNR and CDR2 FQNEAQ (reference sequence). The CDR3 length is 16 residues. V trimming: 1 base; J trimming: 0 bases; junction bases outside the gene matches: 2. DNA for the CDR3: TGTGCCAGCAGCTTAGGCACAGGGGGCTCTGGAAACACCATATATTTT. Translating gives CASSLGTGGSGNTIYF.

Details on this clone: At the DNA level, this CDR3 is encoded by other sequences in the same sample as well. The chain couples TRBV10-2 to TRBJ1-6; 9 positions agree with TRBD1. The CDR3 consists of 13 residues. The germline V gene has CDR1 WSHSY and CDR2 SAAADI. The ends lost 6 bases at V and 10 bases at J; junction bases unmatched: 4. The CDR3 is CASRGDRESPLHF. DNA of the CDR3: TGCGCCAGCAGGGGGGACAGGGAATCACCCCTCCACTTT.

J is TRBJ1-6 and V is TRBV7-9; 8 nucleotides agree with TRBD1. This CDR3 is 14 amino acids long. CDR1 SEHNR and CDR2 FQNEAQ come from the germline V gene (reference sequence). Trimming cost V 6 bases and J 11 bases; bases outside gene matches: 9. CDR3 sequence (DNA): TGTGCCAGCAGGGGACAGGACTACCGGGCACCCCTCCACTTT. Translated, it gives CASRGQDYRAPLHF.

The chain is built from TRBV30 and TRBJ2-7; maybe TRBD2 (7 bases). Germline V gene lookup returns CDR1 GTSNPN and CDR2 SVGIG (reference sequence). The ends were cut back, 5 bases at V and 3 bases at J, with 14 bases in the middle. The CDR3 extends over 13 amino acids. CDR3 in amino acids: CAWAGGGGYEQYF. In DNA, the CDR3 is TGTGCCTGGGCTGGGGGGGGCGGCTACGAGCAGTACTTC. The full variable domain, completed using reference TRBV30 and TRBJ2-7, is SQTIHQWPATLVQPVGSPLSLECTVEGTSNPNLYWYRQAAGRGLQLLFYSVGIGQISSEVPQNLSASRPQDRQFILSSKKLLLSDSGFYLCAWAGGGGYEQYFGPGTRLTVT.

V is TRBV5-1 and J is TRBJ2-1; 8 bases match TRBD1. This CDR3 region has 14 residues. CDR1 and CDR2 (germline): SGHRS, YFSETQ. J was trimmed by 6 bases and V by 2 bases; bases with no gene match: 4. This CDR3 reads CASSLRTGFNEQFF. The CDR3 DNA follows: TGCGCCAGCAGCTTAAGGACAGGGTTCAATGAGCAGTTCTTC.